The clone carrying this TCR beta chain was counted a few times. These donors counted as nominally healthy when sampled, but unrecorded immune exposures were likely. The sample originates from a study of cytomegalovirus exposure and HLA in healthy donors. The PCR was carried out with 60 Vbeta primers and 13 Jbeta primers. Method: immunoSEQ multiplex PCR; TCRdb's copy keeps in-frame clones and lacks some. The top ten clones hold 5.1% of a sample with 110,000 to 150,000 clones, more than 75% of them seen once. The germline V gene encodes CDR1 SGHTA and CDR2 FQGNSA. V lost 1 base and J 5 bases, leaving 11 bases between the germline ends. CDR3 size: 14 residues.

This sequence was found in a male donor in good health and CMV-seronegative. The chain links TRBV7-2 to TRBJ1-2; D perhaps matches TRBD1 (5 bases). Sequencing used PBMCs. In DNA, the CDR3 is TGTGCCAGCAGCTTAGGACGCAGGGATTATGGCTACACCTTC. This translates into CASSLGRRDYGYTF.